This T cell receptor beta chain was documented in a study of control samples from healthy donors and cancer patients (dated by TCRdb to the early 2020s). A word on this clone: Its antigen remains unidentified. No base quality information exists; no much larger clone differs at one position.

Library generation was performed with the immunoSEQ multiplex PCR assay. TCRdb carries this immuneACCESS record with in-frame sequences only. Its versions omit some clonotypes, under half of them owing to an unresolved V gene in the studies checked, with the rest unexplained. In all, the sample holds under 200,000 clones, and just under 95% of those were seen once. The ten largest clones take up over 3.5% of the sample. V is pared back by 10 bases and J by 7 bases, with 19 bases lying between the germline termini. According to the germline V gene, CDR1 reads ENHRY and CDR2 reads SYGVKD. From its cysteine to its phenylalanine, the CDR3 spans 13 amino acids. Only the CDR3 part of the read is kept: 39 bases, read in frame from the first base.

This clonotype was sampled from a woman aged 60 to 75 in good health. Sequenced material: blood. The chain links TRBV10-3 with TRBJ1-1; a tentative D call is TRBD1 (5 bases match). The CDR3 loop reads CATKRSGGDEAFF. The nucleotide sequence reads as follows: TGTGCCACCAAAAGATCGGGGGGAGATGAAGCTTTCTTT.